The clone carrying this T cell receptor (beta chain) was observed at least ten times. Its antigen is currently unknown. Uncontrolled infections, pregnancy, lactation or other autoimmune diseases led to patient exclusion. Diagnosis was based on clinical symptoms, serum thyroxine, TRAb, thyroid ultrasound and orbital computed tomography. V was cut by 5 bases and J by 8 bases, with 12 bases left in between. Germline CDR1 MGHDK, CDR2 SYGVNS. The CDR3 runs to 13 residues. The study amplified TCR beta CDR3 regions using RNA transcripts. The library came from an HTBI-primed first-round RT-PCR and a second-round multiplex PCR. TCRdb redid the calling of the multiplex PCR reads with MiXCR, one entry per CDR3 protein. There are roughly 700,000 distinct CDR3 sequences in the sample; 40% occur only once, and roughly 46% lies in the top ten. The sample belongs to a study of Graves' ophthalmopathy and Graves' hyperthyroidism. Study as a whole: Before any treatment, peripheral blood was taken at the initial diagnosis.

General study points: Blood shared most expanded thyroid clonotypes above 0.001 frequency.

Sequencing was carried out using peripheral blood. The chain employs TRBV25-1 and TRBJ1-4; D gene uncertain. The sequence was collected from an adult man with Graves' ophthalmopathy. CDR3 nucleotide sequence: TGTGCCAGCAGTTCGACGACGGCGGAAAAACTGTTTTTT. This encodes CASSSTTAEKLFF. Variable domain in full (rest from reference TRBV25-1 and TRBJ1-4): EADIYQTPRYLVIGTGKKITLECSQTMGHDKMYWYQQDPGMELHLIHYSYGVNSTEKGDLSSESTVSRIRTEHFPLTLESARPSHTSQYLCASSSTTAEKLFFGSGTQLSVL.